This T cell receptor beta chain was obtained from a study of T cells in Graves' hyperthyroidism and ophthalmopathy. Amplification yielded TCR beta CDR3 regions, with RNA transcripts as the source. HTBI primers drove first-round RT-PCR of the TCR CDR3. MiXCR, applied by TCRdb to the multiplex PCR reads, yields one record per CDR3 protein. This table holds fewer than 350,000 distinct CDR3 sequences, more than 10% found once. This clonotype was seen repeatedly, ten times or more. V lost 5 bases, J lost 10 bases, and 23 bases lay in between. The CDR3 spans 15 residues. CDR1 and CDR2 from the germline V gene are MNHNS and SASEGT. Exclusion followed for patients with uncontrolled infection, other autoimmune disease, pregnancy or lactation.

Sequences were obtained from blood. The receptor was isolated from a woman in her thirties with Graves' hyperthyroidism that later progressed to Graves' ophthalmopathy. The gene calls are TRBV6-1 and TRBJ1-2, with D possibly TRBD1 on 6 matching bases. The CDR3 nucleotides read TGTGCCAGCAGTAGGAGGGGGGAGGGCCTCGCAGCCTACACCTTC. This translates into CASSRRGEGLAAYTF.